This T cell receptor beta chain was captured by sequencing in a study of response to subunit inactivated influenza vaccine. TCRdb ran MiXCR on the RT-PCR reads and lists one entry per CDR3 protein. The profile shows approximately 570,000 distinct CDR3 sequences, about 7.6% of them singletons. The CDR3 has 17 residues. Germline CDR1 reads MDHEN; CDR2 reads SYDVKM. The ends lost 4 bases at V and 0 bases at J; junction bases unmatched: 4. This clonotype has at least ten counts. Source: PBMCs from blood, taken roughly 24 months after vaccination. The origin of this receptor is a man aged 45-69 years who received an inactivated influenza vaccine. This rearrangement joins TRBV28 to TRBJ2-3, with 13 nucleotides matching TRBD2. The DNA of the CDR3 is TGTGCCAGCAGTTCCTCGACTAGCGGGGGGAGCACAGATACGCAGTATTTT. This encodes CASSSSTSGGSTDTQYF.